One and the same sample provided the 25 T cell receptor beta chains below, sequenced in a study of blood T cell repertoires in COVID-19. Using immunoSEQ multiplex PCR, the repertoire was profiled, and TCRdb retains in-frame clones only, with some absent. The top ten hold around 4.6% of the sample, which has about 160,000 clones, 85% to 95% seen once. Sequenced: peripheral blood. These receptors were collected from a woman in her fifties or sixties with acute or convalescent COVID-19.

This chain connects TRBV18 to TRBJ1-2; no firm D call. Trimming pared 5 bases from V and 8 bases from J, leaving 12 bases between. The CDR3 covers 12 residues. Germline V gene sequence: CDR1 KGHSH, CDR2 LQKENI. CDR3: CASSNNYQGYTF. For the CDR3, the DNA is TGTGCCAGCTCAAACAATTACCAGGGCTACACCTTC.

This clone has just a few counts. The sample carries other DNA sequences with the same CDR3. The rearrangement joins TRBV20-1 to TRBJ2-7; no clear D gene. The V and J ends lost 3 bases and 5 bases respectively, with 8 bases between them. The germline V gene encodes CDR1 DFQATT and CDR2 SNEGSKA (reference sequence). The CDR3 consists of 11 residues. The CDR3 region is CSASSGHEQYF. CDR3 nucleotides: TGCAGTGCTAGTTCTGGCCACGAGCAGTACTTC.

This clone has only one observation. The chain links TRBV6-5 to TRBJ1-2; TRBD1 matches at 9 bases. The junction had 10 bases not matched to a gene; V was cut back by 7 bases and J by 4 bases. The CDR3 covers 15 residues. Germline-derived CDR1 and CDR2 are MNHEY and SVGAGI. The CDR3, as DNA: TGTGCCAGCACCGAGGGACAGGGCCCCCTCTATGGCTACACCTTC. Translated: CASTEGQGPLYGYTF.

The CDR3, as DNA: TGTGCCAGCAGCCAATCAAATCAGCCCCAGCATTTT. The encoded protein is CASSQSNQPQHF. The J gene is TRBJ1-5, the V gene TRBV3-1 (or the pseudogene TRBV3-2); unclear D gene. The germline V gene has CDR1 LGHDT and CDR2 YNNKEL (reference sequence). Deletions cut 2 bases from V and 4 bases from J, with 3 bases between. The CDR3 length is 12 residues.

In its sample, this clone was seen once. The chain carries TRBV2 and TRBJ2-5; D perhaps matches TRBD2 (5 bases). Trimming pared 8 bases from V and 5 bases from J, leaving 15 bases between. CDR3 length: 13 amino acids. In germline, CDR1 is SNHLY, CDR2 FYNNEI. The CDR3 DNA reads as TGTGCCAGCGGCCTTCTCCGGAGGGAGACCCAGTACTTC. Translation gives CASGLLRRETQYF.

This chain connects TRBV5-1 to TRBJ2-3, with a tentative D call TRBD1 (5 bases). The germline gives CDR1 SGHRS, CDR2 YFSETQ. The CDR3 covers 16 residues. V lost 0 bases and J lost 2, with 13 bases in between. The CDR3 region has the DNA TGCGCCAGCAGCTTGGGTAGGGGCCAAACCACAGATACGCAGTATTTT. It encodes CASSLGRGQTTDTQYF.

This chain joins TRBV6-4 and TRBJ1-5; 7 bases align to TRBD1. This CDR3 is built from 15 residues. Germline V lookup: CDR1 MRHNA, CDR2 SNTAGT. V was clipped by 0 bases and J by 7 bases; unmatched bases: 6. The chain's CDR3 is CASSDSFEQGQPQHF. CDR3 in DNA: TGTGCCAGCAGTGACTCATTTGAACAGGGGCAGCCCCAGCATTTT.

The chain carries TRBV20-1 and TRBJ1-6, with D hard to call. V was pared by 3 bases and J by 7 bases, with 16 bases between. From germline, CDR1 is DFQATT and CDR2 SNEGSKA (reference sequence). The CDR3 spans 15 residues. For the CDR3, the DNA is TGCAGTGCTAGTGATTTTAGTAGAGGGAATTCACCCCTCCACTTT. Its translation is CSASDFSRGNSPLHF.

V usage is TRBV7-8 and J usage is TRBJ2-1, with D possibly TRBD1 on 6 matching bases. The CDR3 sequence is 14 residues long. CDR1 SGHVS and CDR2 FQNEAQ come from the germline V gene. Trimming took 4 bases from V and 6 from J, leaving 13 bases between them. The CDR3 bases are TGTGCCAGCAGCTCCTCAGGGGCTCTCAATGAGCAGTTCTTC. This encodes CASSSSGALNEQFF.

This CDR3 is CASSVTGEVYNEQFF. In DNA, the CDR3 is TGTGCCAGCAGCGTTACAGGGGAGGTCTACAATGAGCAGTTCTTC. The rearrangement uses TRBV9 and TRBJ2-1; a weak D match, TRBD1 (7 bases). Trimming stripped 2 bases from V and 3 bases from J, with 12 bases between. The CDR3 covers 15 residues. In germline, CDR1 is SGDLS, CDR2 YYNGEE.

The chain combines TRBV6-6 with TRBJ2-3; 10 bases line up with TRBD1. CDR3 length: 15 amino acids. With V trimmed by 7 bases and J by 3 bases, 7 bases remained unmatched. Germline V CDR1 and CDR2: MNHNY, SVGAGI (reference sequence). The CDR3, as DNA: TGTGCCAGCAACCTCTCGGGACAGGGGACAGATACGCAGTATTTT. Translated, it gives CASNLSGQGTDTQYF.

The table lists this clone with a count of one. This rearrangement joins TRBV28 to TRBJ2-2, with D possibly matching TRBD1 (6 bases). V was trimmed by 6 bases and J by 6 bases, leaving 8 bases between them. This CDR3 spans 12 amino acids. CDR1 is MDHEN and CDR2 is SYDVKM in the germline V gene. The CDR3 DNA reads TGTGCCAGCAGATACAGGGCCGGGGAGCTGTTTTTT. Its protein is CASRYRAGELFF.

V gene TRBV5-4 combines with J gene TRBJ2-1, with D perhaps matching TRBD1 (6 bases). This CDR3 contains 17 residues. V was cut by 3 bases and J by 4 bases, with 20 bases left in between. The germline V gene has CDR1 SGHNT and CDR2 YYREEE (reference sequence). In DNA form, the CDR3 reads TGTGCCAGCAGCTGGAGCCTGGGGGCTAACGTTTACAATGAGCAGTTCTTC. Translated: CASSWSLGANVYNEQFF.

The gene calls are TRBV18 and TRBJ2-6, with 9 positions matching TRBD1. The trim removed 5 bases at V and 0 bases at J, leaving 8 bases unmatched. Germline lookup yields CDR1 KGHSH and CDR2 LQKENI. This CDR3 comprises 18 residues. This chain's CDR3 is CASSRTGGPLSGANVLTF. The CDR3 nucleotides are TGTGCCAGCTCAAGAACAGGGGGCCCACTCTCTGGGGCCAACGTCCTGACTTTC.

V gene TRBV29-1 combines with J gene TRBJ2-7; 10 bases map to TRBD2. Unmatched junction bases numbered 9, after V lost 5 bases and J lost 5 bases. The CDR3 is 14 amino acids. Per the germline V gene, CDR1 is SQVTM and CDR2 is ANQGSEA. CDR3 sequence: CSVHVSSGGNEQYF. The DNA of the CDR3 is TGCAGCGTTCACGTCTCTAGCGGGGGAAACGAGCAGTACTTC.

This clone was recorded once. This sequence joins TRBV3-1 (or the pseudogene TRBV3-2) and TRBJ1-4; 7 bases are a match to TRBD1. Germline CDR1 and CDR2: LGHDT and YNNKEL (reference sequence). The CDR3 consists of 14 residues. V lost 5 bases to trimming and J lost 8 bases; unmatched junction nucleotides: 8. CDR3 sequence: CASSRDPGGEKLFF. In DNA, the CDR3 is TGTGCCAGCAGCAGGGACCCAGGGGGGGAAAAACTGTTTTTT.

CDR3 nucleotides: TGTGCCATCAGTTCCGACAGGGGAGATCAGCCCCAGCATTTT. The encoded protein is CAISSDRGDQPQHF. The rearrangement joins TRBV10-3 to TRBJ1-5; TRBD1 agrees at 8 bases. The germline CDR1 and CDR2 sequences are ENHRY and SYGVKD. V was pared by 5 bases and J by 5 bases, with 5 bases of the junction left unmatched. The length of the CDR3 is 14 residues.

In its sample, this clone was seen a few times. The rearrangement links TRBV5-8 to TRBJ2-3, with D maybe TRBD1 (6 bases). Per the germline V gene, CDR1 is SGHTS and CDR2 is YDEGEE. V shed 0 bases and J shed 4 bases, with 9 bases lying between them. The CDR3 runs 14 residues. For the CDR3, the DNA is TGTGCCAGCAGCTTGGAAGCAGGGGCAGATACGCAGTATTTT. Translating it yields CASSLEAGADTQYF.

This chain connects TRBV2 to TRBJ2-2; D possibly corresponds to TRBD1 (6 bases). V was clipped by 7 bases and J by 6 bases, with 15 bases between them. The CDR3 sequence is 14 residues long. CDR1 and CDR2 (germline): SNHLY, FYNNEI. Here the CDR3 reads CASMQLAGAGELFF. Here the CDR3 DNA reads TGTGCCAGCATGCAGTTGGCAGGGGCCGGGGAGCTGTTTTTT.

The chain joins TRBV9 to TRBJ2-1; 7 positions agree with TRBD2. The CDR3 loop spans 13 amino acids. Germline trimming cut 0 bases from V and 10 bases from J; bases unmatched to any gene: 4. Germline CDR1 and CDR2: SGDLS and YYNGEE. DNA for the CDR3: TGTGCCAGCAGCGTAGAAGGGGAGGGGGAGCAGTTCTTC. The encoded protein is CASSVEGEGEQFF.

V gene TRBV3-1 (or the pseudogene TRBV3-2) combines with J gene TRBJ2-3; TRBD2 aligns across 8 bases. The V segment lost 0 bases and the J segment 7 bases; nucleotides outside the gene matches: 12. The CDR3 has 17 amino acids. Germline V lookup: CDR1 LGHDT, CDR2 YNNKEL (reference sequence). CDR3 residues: CASSQDRRREAQNTQYF. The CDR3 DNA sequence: TGTGCCAGCAGCCAAGATCGGCGGCGGGAGGCCCAAAATACGCAGTATTTT.

DNA for the CDR3: TGTGCCAGCAGCTTGGAGGAGATGGAGTTTTACACTGAAGCTTTCTTT. This sequence encodes CASSLEEMEFYTEAFF. The chain couples TRBV5-8 to TRBJ1-1, with unresolved D. Trimming left V 0 bases short and J 3 bases short, with 15 bases between. The germline CDR1 and CDR2 sequences are SGHTS and YDEGEE. The CDR3 spans 16 residues.

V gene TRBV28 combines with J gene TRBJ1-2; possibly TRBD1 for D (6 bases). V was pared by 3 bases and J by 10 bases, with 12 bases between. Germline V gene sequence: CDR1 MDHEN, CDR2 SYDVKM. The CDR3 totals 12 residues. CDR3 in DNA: TGTGCCAGCAGTTTCGCACAGGGACCCTACACCTTC. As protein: CASSFAQGPYTF.

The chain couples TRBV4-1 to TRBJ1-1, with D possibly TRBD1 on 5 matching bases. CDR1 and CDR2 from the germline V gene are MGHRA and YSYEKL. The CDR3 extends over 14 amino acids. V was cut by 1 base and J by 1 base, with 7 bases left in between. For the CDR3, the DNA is TGCGCCAGCAGCCAAGCGGGGGGGAACACTGAAGCTTTCTTT. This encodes CASSQAGGNTEAFF.

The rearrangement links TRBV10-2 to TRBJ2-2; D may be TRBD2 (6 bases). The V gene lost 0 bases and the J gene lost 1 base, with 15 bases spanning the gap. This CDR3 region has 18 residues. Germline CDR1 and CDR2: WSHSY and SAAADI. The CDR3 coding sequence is TGCGCCAGCAGTGAGTCGATTAGCGGACGATTGAACACCGGGGAGCTGTTTTTT. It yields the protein CASSESISGRLNTGELFF.